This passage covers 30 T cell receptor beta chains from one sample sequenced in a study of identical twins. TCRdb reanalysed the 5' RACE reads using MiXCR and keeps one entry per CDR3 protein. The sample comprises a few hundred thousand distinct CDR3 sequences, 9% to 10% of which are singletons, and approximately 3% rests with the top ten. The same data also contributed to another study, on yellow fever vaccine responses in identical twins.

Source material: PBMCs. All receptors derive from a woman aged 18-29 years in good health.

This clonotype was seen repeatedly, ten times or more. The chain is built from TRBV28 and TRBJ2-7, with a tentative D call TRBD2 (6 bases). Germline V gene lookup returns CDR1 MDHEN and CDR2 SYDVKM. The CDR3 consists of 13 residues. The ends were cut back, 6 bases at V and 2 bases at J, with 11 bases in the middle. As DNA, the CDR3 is TGTGCCAGCAGAACCGGGGGAACCTACGAGCAGTACTTC. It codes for CASRTGGTYEQYF.

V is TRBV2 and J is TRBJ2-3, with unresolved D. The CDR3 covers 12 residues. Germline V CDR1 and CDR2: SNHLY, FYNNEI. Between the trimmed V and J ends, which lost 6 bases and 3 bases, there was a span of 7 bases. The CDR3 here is CASRILTDTQYF. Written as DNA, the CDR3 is TGTGCCAGCAGAATCTTAACAGATACGCAGTATTTT.

CDR3 DNA: TGCGCCAGCAGCTTGACGACGGGCTCGCCCGGGGAGCTGTTTTTT. As protein: CASSLTTGSPGELFF. The chain carries TRBV5-1 and TRBJ2-2; D remains unclear. CDR1 and CDR2 (germline): SGHRS, YFSETQ. There are 15 residues in the CDR3. V dropped 1 base and J dropped 6 bases, with 13 bases sitting between them.

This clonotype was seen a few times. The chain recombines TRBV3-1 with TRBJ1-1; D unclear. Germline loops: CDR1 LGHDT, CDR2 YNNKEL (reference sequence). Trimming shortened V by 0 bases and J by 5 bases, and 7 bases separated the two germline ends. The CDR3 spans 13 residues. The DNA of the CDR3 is TGTGCCAGCAGCCAAGATAGGTGGACTGAAGCTTTCTTT. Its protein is CASSQDRWTEAFF.

CDR3 in DNA: TGTGCCAGCAGTGGACCTGGACAGGCCTACGAGCAGTACTTC. This sequence encodes CASSGPGQAYEQYF. The gene calls are TRBV28 and TRBJ2-7, with 7 bases lining up with TRBD1. V shed 5 bases and J 2 bases; nucleotides not matched to a gene: 6. CDR3 length: 14 residues. Germline-derived CDR1 and CDR2 are MDHEN and SYDVKM.

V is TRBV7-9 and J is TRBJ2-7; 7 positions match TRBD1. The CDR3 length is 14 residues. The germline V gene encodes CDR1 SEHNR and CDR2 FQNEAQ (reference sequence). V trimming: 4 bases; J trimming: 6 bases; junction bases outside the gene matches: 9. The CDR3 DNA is TGTGCCAGCAGCTCAGACAGGGATATAAGCGAGCAGTACTTC. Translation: CASSSDRDISEQYF.

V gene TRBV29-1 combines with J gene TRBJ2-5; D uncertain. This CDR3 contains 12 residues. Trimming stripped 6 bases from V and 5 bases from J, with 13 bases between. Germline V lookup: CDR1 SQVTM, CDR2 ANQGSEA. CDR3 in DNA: TGCAGCGTAGATAATGGGGTGGAGACCCAGTACTTC. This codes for CSVDNGVETQYF.

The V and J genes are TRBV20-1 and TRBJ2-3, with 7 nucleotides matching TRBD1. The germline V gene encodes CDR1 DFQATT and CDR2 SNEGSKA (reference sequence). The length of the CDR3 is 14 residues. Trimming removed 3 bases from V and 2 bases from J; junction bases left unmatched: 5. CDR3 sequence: CSARIQGNTDTQYF. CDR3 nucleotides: TGCAGTGCTAGGATACAGGGGAACACAGATACGCAGTATTTT.

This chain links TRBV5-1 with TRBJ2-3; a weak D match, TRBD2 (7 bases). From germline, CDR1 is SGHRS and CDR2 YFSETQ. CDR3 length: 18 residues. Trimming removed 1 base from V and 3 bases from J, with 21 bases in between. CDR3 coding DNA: TGCGCCAGCAGCTTGCTTCCTAGTGGGGGGGGCGGAACAGATACGCAGTATTTT. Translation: CASSLLPSGGGGTDTQYF.

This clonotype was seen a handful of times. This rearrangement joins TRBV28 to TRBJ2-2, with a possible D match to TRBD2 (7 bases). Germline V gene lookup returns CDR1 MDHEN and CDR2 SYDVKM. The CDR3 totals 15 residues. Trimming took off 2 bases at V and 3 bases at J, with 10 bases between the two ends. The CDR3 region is CASSLRGRDTGELFF. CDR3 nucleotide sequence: TGTGCCAGCAGTTTAAGGGGGAGGGACACCGGGGAGCTGTTTTTT.

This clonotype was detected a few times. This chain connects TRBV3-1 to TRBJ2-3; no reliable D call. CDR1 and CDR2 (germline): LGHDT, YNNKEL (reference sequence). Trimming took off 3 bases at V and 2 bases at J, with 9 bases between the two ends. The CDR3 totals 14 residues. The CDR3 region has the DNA TGTGCCAGCAGCCATGGCGGCTTCACAGATACGCAGTATTTT. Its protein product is CASSHGGFTDTQYF.

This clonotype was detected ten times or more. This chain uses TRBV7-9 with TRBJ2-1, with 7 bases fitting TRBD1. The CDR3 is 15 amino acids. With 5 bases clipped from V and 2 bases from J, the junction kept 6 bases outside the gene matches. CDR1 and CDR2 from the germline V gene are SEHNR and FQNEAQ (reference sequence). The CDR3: CASSTGTATYNEQFF. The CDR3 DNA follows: TGTGCCAGCAGCACCGGGACAGCCACCTACAATGAGCAGTTCTTC.

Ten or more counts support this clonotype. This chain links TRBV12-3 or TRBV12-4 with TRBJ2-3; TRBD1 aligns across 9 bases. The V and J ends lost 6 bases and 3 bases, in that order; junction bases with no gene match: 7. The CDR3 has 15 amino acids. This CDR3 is CASRSGTGRTDTQYF. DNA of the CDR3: TGTGCCAGCAGGTCCGGGACAGGGCGGACAGATACGCAGTATTTT.

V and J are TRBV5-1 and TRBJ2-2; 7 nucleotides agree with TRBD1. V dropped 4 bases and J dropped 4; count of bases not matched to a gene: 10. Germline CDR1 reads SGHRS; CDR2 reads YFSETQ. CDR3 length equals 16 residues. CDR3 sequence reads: CASSRDRVSSTGELFF. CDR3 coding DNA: TGCGCCAGCAGCCGAGACAGGGTGTCGAGCACCGGGGAGCTGTTTTTT.

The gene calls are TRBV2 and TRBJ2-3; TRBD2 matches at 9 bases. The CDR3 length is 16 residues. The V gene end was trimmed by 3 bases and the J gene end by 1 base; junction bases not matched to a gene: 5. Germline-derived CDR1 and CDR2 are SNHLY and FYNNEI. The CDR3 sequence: CASSEGVAGGTDTQYF. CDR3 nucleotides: TGTGCCAGCAGTGAGGGCGTAGCGGGGGGCACAGATACGCAGTATTTT.

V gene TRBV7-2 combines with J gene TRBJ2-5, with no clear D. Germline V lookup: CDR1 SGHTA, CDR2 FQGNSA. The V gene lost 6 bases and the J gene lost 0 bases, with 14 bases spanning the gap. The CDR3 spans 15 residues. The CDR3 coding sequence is TGTGCCAGCAGGCAAACCCCGCTCTACCAAGAGACCCAGTACTTC. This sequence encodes CASRQTPLYQETQYF.

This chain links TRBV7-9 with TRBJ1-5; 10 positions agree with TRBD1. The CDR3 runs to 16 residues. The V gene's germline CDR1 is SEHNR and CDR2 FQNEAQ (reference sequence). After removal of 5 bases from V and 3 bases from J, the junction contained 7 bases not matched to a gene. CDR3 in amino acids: CASSPGQGLLNQPQHF. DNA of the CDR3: TGTGCCAGCAGCCCGGGACAGGGGTTGCTCAATCAGCCCCAGCATTTT.

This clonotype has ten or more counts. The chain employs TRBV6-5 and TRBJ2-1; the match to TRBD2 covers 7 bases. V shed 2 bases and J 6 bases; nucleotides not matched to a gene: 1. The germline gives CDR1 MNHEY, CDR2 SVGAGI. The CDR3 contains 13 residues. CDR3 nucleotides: TGTGCCAGCAGTTACCTAGCGGCCAATGAGCAGTTCTTC. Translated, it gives CASSYLAANEQFF.

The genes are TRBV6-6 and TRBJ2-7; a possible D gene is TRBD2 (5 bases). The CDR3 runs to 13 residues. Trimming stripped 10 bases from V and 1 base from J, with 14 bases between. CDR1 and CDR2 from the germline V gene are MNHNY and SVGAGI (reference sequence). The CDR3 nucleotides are TGTGCCACCGGGGAGACACTATCCTACGAGCAGTACTTC. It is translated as CATGETLSYEQYF.

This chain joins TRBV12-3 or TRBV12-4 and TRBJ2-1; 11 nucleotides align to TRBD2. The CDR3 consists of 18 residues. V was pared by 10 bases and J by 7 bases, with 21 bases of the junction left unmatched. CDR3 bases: TGTGCCATCTGTCCCCCCCTAAGTAGCGGGGGGGCAGGGAATGAGCAGTTCTTC. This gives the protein CAICPPLSSGGAGNEQFF.

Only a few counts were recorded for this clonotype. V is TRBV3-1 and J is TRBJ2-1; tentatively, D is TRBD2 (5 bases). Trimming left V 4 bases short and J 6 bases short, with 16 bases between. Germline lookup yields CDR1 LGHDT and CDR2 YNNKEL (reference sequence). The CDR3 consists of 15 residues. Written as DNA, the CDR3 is TGTGCCAGCAGCCCGCCCGGGGTAGCCGGCAATGAGCAGTTCTTC. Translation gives CASSPPGVAGNEQFF.

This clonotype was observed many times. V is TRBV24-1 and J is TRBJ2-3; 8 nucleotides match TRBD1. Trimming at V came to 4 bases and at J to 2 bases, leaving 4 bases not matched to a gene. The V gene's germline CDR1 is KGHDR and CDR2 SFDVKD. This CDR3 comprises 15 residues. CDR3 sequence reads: CATSERTGYTDTQYF. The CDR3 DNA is TGTGCCACCAGTGAACGGACAGGGTACACAGATACGCAGTATTTT.

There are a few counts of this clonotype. DNA for the CDR3: TGTGCCAGCAGCCGGGCGGTAGGGACAGATACGCAGTATTTT. Its protein product is CASSRAVGTDTQYF. This chain joins TRBV5-5 and TRBJ2-3; D remains ambiguous. CDR3 length: 14 residues. Trimming took 4 bases from V and 3 from J, leaving 12 bases between them. The V gene's germline CDR1 is SGHKS and CDR2 YYEKEE (reference sequence).

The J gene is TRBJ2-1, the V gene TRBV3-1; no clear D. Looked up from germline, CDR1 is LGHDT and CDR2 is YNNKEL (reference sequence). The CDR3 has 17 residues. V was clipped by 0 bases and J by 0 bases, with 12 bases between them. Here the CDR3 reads CASSQDLGYSSYNEQFF. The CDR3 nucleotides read TGTGCCAGCAGCCAAGATTTAGGGTACAGCTCCTACAATGAGCAGTTCTTC.

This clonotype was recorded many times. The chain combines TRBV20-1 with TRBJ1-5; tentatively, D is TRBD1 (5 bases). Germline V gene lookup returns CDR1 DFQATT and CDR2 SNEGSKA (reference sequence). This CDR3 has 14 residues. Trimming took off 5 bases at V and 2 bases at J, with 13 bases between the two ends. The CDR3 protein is CSASREGGNQPQHF. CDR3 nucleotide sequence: TGCAGTGCTTCCAGAGAAGGGGGCAATCAGCCCCAGCATTTT.

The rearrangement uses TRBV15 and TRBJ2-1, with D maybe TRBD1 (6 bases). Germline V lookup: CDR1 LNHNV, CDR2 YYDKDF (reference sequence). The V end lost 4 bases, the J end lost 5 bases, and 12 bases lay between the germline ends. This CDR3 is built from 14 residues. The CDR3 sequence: CATSNRETDNEQFF. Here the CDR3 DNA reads TGTGCCACCAGCAACAGGGAGACGGACAATGAGCAGTTCTTC.

CDR3 nucleotides: TGTGCCACCAGCATCAAGCGGGGTGGAGCGGGGTGGATCAATGAGCAGTTCTTC. Its protein product is CATSIKRGGAGWINEQFF. The gene calls are TRBV15 and TRBJ2-1; TRBD2 matches 7 bases. There are 18 residues in the CDR3. Trimming at V came to 4 bases and at J to 6 bases, leaving 18 bases not matched to a gene. CDR1 is LNHNV, CDR2 YYDKDF, per germline (reference sequence).

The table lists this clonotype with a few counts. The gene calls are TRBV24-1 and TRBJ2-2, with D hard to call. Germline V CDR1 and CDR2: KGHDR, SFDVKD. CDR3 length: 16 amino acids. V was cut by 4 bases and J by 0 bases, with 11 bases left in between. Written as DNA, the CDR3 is TGTGCCACCAGTGAACCCGGTATCGCGAACACCGGGGAGCTGTTTTTT. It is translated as CATSEPGIANTGELFF.

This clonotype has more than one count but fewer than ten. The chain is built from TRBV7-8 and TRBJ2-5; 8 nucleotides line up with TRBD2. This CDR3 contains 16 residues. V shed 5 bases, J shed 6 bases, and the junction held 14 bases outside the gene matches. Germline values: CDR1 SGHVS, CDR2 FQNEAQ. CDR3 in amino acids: CASSRPTSETDKTQYF. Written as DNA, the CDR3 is TGTGCCAGCAGCAGACCGACTAGCGAGACCGATAAGACCCAGTACTTC.

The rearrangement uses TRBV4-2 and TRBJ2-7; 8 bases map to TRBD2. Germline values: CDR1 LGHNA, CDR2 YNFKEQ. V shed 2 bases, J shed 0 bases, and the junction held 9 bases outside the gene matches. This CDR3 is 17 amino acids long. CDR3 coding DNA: TGTGCCAGCAGCCAATCCAGCGGGAGACTAGGCTCCTACGAGCAGTACTTC. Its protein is CASSQSSGRLGSYEQYF.